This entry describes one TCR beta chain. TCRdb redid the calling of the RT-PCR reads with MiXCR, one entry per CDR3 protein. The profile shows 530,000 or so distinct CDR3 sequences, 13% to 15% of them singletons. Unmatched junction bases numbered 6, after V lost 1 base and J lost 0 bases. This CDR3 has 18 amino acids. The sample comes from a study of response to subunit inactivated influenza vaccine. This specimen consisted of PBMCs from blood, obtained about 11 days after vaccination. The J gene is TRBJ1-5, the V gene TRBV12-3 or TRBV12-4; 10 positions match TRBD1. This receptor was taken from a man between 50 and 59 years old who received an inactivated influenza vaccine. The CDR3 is CASSLGTGGPSSNQPQHF. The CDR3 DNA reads TGTGCCAGCAGTTTAGGGACAGGGGGGCCCTCTAGCAATCAGCCCCAGCATTTT.